A single sample gave rise to the 23 T cell receptor beta chains below, sequenced in a study of cytomegalovirus exposure and HLA in healthy donors. PCR used 60 Vbeta primers and 13 Jbeta primers. Clones were read by immunoSEQ multiplex PCR, and TCRdb kept only the in-frame ones, dropping some. Of around 170,000 clones listed, around 80% are singletons. The sequenced sample consisted of PBMCs. These receptors originate from a girl under 18 in good health and CMV-seropositive.

The rearrangement joins TRBV5-4 to TRBJ1-1; D uncertain. Deletions cut 1 base from V and 7 bases from J, with 11 bases between. This CDR3 comprises 13 residues. Germline CDR1 reads SGHNT; CDR2 reads YYREEE (reference sequence). CDR3 amino acids: CASSLWEGGEAFF. The CDR3 nucleotides read TGTGCCAGCAGCTTGTGGGAAGGAGGTGAAGCTTTCTTT.

A single count supports this clone. The V and J genes are TRBV30 and TRBJ2-5; 7 nucleotides align to TRBD2. This CDR3 is 15 amino acids long. Germline CDR1 reads GTSNPN; CDR2 reads SVGIG (reference sequence). Losses at the gene ends were 4 bases for V and 3 bases for J; bases not matched to a gene: 11. The DNA for the CDR3 is TGTGCCTGGAAGCTCCAGCGGGGAAAAAAAGAGACCCAGTACTTC. Protein product: CAWKLQRGKKETQYF. The complete variable domain, with remaining parts taken from reference TRBV30 and TRBJ2-5, reads SQTIHQWPATLVQPVGSPLSLECTVEGTSNPNLYWYRQAAGRGLQLLFYSVGIGQISSEVPQNLSASRPQDRQFILSSKKLLLSDSGFYLCAWKLQRGKKETQYFGPGTRLLVL.

The chain combines TRBV7-6 with TRBJ2-2, with D possibly being TRBD2 (6 bases). V lost 0 bases, J lost 1 base, and 12 bases lay in between. The germline gives CDR1 SGHVS, CDR2 FNYEAQ. This CDR3 has 17 amino acids. DNA for the CDR3: TGTGCCAGCAGCTTAGCGTCCCGGGAGTGGAACACCGGGGAGCTGTTTTTT. This codes for CASSLASREWNTGELFF.

The chain employs TRBV5-1 and TRBJ2-3; TRBD2 matches at 16 bases. This CDR3 region has 18 residues. After removal of 4 bases from V and 1 base from J, the junction contained 6 bases not matched to a gene. Germline values: CDR1 SGHRS, CDR2 YFSETQ. DNA for the CDR3: TGCGCCAGCAGCGCGGGACTAGCGGGAGGGCCAGGCACAGATACGCAGTATTTT. Its protein product is CASSAGLAGGPGTDTQYF.

The chain combines TRBV7-9 with TRBJ2-3; 9 bases line up with TRBD2. V shed 5 bases and J 1 base; nucleotides not matched to a gene: 7. This CDR3 region has 16 residues. Germline V lookup: CDR1 SEHNR, CDR2 FQNEAQ (reference sequence). CDR3 nucleotides: TGTGCCAGCAGCCCCCCGGGACTAGCAGGCACAGATACGCAGTATTTT. Translated: CASSPPGLAGTDTQYF.

This sequence joins TRBV10-3 and TRBJ1-2; TRBD1 matches 7 bases. Germline V CDR1 and CDR2: ENHRY, SYGVKD. Trimming removed 8 bases from V and 5 bases from J; junction bases left unmatched: 11. There are 14 residues in the CDR3. Written as DNA, the CDR3 is TGTGCCATCGCGGGCTGGGACAGCCCGTATGGCTACACCTTC. This encodes CAIAGWDSPYGYTF.

The chain joins TRBV19 to TRBJ1-5; D gene uncertain. V shed 7 bases and J shed 3 bases, with 13 bases lying between them. This CDR3 comprises 14 residues. Germline-derived CDR1 and CDR2 are LNHDA and SQIVND (reference sequence). The CDR3 loop is CASMVGDYNQPQHF. CDR3 sequence (DNA): TGTGCCAGTATGGTGGGCGACTACAATCAGCCCCAGCATTTT.

V and J are TRBV5-1 and TRBJ2-1; no definite D call. The CDR3 is 12 amino acids. The V end lost 0 bases, the J end lost 5 bases, and 3 bases lay between the germline ends. Per germline, CDR1 SGHRS and CDR2 YFSETQ. The CDR3 DNA sequence: TGCGCCAGCAGCTTGGGGCACAATGAGCAGTTCTTC. Amino acid sequence: CASSLGHNEQFF.

Only one count was recorded for this clone. The chain couples TRBV2 to TRBJ2-1, with D unclear. The ends were cut back, 2 bases at V and 16 bases at J, with 15 bases in the middle. The CDR3 is made up of 12 amino acids. Germline V gene sequence: CDR1 SNHLY, CDR2 FYNNEI. The DNA for the CDR3 is TGTGCCAGCAGTGAACGAGCGCCCACTGTTTTCTTC. Translated, it gives CASSERAPTVFF. Full variable domain (outside the CDR3, taken from reference TRBV2 and TRBJ2-1): EPEVTQTPSHQVTQMGQEVILRCVPISNHLYFYWYRQILGQKVEFLVSFYNNEISEKSEIFDDQFSVERPDGSNFTLKIRSTKLEDSAMYFCASSERAPTVFFGPGTRLTVL.

Only a few counts were recorded for this clone. This chain connects TRBV6-5 to TRBJ1-2; maybe TRBD1 (6 bases). Germline lookup yields CDR1 MNHEY and CDR2 SVGAGI. The CDR3 is 15 residues long. V gave up 2 bases and J gave up 5 bases, with 15 bases separating them. The CDR3 region is CASSYKGDGGYGYTF. In DNA form, the CDR3 reads TGTGCCAGCAGTTACAAGGGGGACGGAGGATATGGCTACACCTTC.

This rearrangement joins TRBV4-2 to TRBJ2-5; 10 bases are shared with TRBD2. The J call may be incorrect, as the DNA end agrees better with TRBJ2-7. CDR3 length: 16 residues. Per the germline V gene, CDR1 is LGHNA and CDR2 is YNFKEQ. Here the CDR3 reads CASSPLGSGRANEQYF. CDR3 nucleotide sequence: TGTGCCAGCAGCCCCCTGGGGAGCGGGAGGGCCAACGAGCAGTACTTC.

V usage is TRBV6-5 and J usage is TRBJ1-4; no reliable D call. The germline gives CDR1 MNHEY, CDR2 SVGAGI. The length of the CDR3 is 14 residues. V gave up 6 bases and J gave up 3 bases, with 11 bases separating them. The CDR3 protein is CASSHDLANEKLFF. For the CDR3, the DNA is TGTGCCAGCAGCCACGACTTGGCTAATGAAAAACTGTTTTTT.

The J gene is TRBJ1-1, the V gene TRBV6-5, with 9 bases that match TRBD1. The V gene's germline CDR1 is MNHEY and CDR2 SVGAGI. Trimming removed 0 bases from V and 11 bases from J; junction bases left unmatched: 7. The length of the CDR3 is 14 residues. CDR3 nucleotides: TGTGCCAGCAGTTACTCAGGGACAGGGACGTCGGCTTTCTTT. Its protein product is CASSYSGTGTSAFF.

This rearrangement joins TRBV27 to TRBJ2-1; 7 bases fit TRBD1. CDR1 and CDR2 (germline): MNHEY, SMNVEV (reference sequence). The CDR3 runs 16 residues. V lost 3 bases to trimming and J lost 1 base; unmatched junction nucleotides: 6. The CDR3 DNA follows: TGTGCCAGCAGTTTTTGGTTCAGGGGGTCCTACAATGAGCAGTTCTTC. Translation gives CASSFWFRGSYNEQFF.

The gene calls are TRBV7-2 and TRBJ2-7; TRBD2 matches 9 bases. Looked up from germline, CDR1 is SGHTA and CDR2 is FQGNSA. The CDR3 sequence is 15 residues long. The V segment lost 3 bases and the J segment 6 bases; nucleotides outside the gene matches: 9. CDR3 in amino acids: CASSFLAGVGSEQYF. The DNA for the CDR3 is TGTGCCAGCAGCTTCTTAGCGGGAGTTGGGTCCGAGCAGTACTTC.

The chain employs TRBV5-1 and TRBJ1-2; no definite D call. V was trimmed by 0 bases and J by 3 bases, leaving 9 bases between them. The CDR3 has 14 residues. CDR1 and CDR2 (germline): SGHRS, YFSETQ. In nucleotides, the CDR3 is TGCGCCAGCAGCTTGGACCAGGCCTACTATGGCTACACCTTC. Protein product: CASSLDQAYYGYTF.

CDR3 loop: CASSQDSLAGGGQFF. The CDR3 nucleotides are TGCGCCAGCAGCCAAGATAGTCTAGCGGGGGGTGGGCAGTTCTTC. This chain uses TRBV4-1 with TRBJ2-1; 11 nucleotides line up with TRBD2. CDR3 length: 15 amino acids. Germline V gene sequence: CDR1 MGHRA, CDR2 YSYEKL. The V and J ends lost 0 bases and 12 bases, in that order; junction bases with no gene match: 7.

This clone was seen only once. J is TRBJ1-2 and V is TRBV10-3; D unclear. With 0 bases removed from V and 2 bases from J, the gap between germline ends came to 7 bases. Germline V gene data show CDR1 as ENHRY and CDR2 as SYGVKD. There are 14 residues in the CDR3. The CDR3 DNA reads TGTGCCATCAGTGAGTCGAGGGAGAACTATGGCTACACCTTC. The encoded protein is CAISESRENYGYTF.

This clone was seen more than once but under ten times. This sequence joins TRBV5-1 and TRBJ2-3; D is unresolved. V dropped 6 bases and J dropped 3 bases, with 17 bases sitting between them. The CDR3 is 15 amino acids. The germline gives CDR1 SGHRS, CDR2 YFSETQ. The CDR3 DNA follows: TGCGCCAGCAAGCAAGTTGGAGTGGCGACAGATACGCAGTATTTT. Its translation is CASKQVGVATDTQYF.

This rearrangement joins TRBV14 to TRBJ2-7, with D unclear. This CDR3 has 12 amino acids. V lost 0 bases, J lost 4 bases, and 4 bases lay in between. CDR1 is SGHDN and CDR2 is FVKESK in the germline V gene. The CDR3 reads CASSQDRYEQYF. The CDR3 DNA reads as TGTGCCAGCAGCCAAGATAGATACGAGCAGTACTTC.

V gene TRBV7-9 combines with J gene TRBJ2-3, with 12 positions matching TRBD2. CDR1 and CDR2 (germline): SEHNR, FQNEAQ (reference sequence). Losses at the gene ends were 6 bases for V and 0 bases for J; bases not matched to a gene: 7. The CDR3 sequence is 17 residues long. The CDR3: CASRGRTSGTSTDTQYF. For the CDR3, the DNA is TGTGCCAGCAGGGGGAGGACTAGCGGGACTAGCACAGATACGCAGTATTTT.

The chain employs TRBV5-1 and TRBJ2-3; TRBD1 might be the D (6 bases). The CDR3 sequence is 16 residues long. Trimming cost V 4 bases and J 0 bases, with 15 bases left between them. The germline CDR1 and CDR2 sequences are SGHRS and YFSETQ. The CDR3 DNA reads as TGCGCCAGCAGCCTAAGGACAGACTCTAGCACAGATACGCAGTATTTT. Amino acids: CASSLRTDSSTDTQYF.

This clone was observed a single time. This chain uses TRBV5-4 with TRBJ2-2, with TRBD2 matching 7 bases. CDR1 is SGHNT and CDR2 is YYREEE in the germline V gene (reference sequence). The CDR3 has 14 amino acids. J lost 7 bases, V lost 6 bases, and 9 bases had no gene match. The CDR3 sequence is CASTPGREGGELFF. The DNA for the CDR3 is TGTGCCAGCACCCCCGGCAGGGAGGGCGGGGAGCTGTTTTTT.